The clone carrying this T cell receptor (beta chain) showed up just a few times. Its antigen remains unknown. This CDR3 spans 17 amino acids. The trim removed 4 bases at V and 4 bases at J, leaving 16 bases unmatched. Germline assignment: CDR1 SGHRS and CDR2 YFSETQ. The source of the sample is a study of identical twins. Study outcomes and limitations: Zero-insertion analyses could be partly confounded by invariant MAIT and iNKT cells.

TCRdb re-called the 5' RACE reads through MiXCR, storing one row per CDR3 protein. The sample shows some 730,000 distinct CDR3 sequences, around a sixth of them seen only once. This same sample was also taken into another study, of T cells expressing NK-cell markers. This second study says: Restriction of the sorted population to alpha-beta TCR T cells was achieved in several experiments with an anti-gamma-delta TCR antibody. In a group of several donors, dominant NKG2C+ clonotypes represented about 1.0-7.5% of CD8+ T cells. A few of the donors also had these clonotypes leading their CD3+CD56-NKG2C+ fraction.

The sequenced sample consisted of PBMCs. The TCR comes from a woman younger than 35 in good health. The chain uses TRBV5-1 and TRBJ2-5; 7 nucleotides line up with TRBD2. The CDR3 sequence: CASSPGMAGTTTETQYF. The CDR3 nucleotides are TGCGCCAGCAGCCCCGGAATGGCCGGGACTACAACAGAGACCCAGTACTTC.